The entry below describes one T cell receptor (beta chain). Random hexamers were used to reverse transcribe the RNA input (roughly 0.5 to 1 ug). The CDR3 of TCR beta was amplified by immunoSEQ multiplex PCR across 54 Vbeta and 13 Jbeta. One entry per CDR3 protein results from TCRdb running MiXCR on the immunoSEQ multiplex PCR reads. This sample has a few hundred thousand distinct CDR3 sequences; 95% occur once, and the top ten carry 0.075% to 0.095%. Germline V gene data show CDR1 as SQVTM and CDR2 as ANQGSEA. The CDR3 extends over 14 amino acids. V was pared by 7 bases and J by 4 bases, with 6 bases of the junction left unmatched. Negative magnetic isolation gave CD8+ and CD4+ cells; FACS enriched CD8+ TEMRA. These data originate in a study of CD8 T cells in Susac syndrome.

This TCR derives from a human donor with multiple sclerosis. This chain joins TRBV29-1 and TRBJ2-3, with 12 bases fitting TRBD2. What was sequenced was CD4+ T cells from PBMCs. This CDR3 reads CSGRLAGVPDTQYF. The CDR3 DNA reads TGCAGCGGCAGACTAGCGGGAGTCCCAGATACGCAGTATTTT.